Below are 18 T cell receptor beta chains sequenced from a single sample in a study of blood T cells in healthy people across ages. For the second PCR, which ran for about 6 to 12 cycles, a sample-barcoded 5' primer and a J-beta primer mix were used. TCRdb fed the 5' RACE reads into MiXCR, producing one record per CDR3 protein. The sample records 780,000 or so distinct CDR3 sequences, around three fifths being singletons. Sequencing input: blood. The receptors were sampled from a man aged 35 to 55 in good health.

This sequence joins TRBV20-1 and TRBJ2-1; D is undetermined. Between the trimmed V and J ends, which lost 7 bases and 7 bases, there was a span of 14 bases. The CDR3 loop spans 12 amino acids. CDR1 DFQATT and CDR2 SNEGSKA come from the germline V gene (reference sequence). The CDR3 DNA is TGCAGTGTTCTAGGTATGGAGAATGAGCAGTTCTTC. The encoded protein is CSVLGMENEQFF.

There are a few counts of this clonotype. This chain links TRBV4-3 with TRBJ2-3; D may be TRBD2 (6 bases). From germline, CDR1 is LGHNA and CDR2 YSLEER. This CDR3 comprises 17 residues. V lost 0 bases to trimming and J lost 6 bases, with 19 bases between them. The chain's CDR3 is CASSQDQLGLPGDTQYF. DNA of the CDR3: TGCGCCAGCAGCCAAGATCAATTGGGACTTCCGGGGGATACGCAGTATTTT.

The V call is TRBV7-9, the J call TRBJ2-5; D is possibly TRBD1 (5 bases). Germline V gene lookup returns CDR1 SEHNR and CDR2 FQNEAQ (reference sequence). This CDR3 is built from 14 residues. The V end lost 8 bases, the J end lost 1 base, and 14 bases lay between the germline ends. The CDR3 sequence: CASLKLRAQETQYF. DNA of the CDR3: TGTGCCAGCCTTAAACTCAGGGCCCAAGAGACCCAGTACTTC.

The V and J genes are TRBV10-3 and TRBJ2-3; 9 bases agree with TRBD1. This CDR3 contains 15 residues. From germline, CDR1 is ENHRY and CDR2 SYGVKD. V lost 3 bases, J lost 2 bases, and 3 bases stayed unmatched. CDR3 loop: CAISDHRGPTDTQYF. Written as DNA, the CDR3 is TGTGCCATCAGTGATCACAGGGGGCCCACAGATACGCAGTATTTT.

This clonotype has only one observation. The CDR3 protein is CASTGQENSPLHF. CDR3 coding DNA: TGTGCCAGTACGGGACAGGAGAATTCACCCCTCCACTTT. This chain joins TRBV2 and TRBJ1-6; 8 nucleotides agree with TRBD1. J was trimmed by 7 bases and V by 9 bases; bases with no gene match: 5. The CDR3 extends over 13 amino acids. Germline V gene sequence: CDR1 SNHLY, CDR2 FYNNEI.

This clonotype was seen a handful of times. The chain employs TRBV9 and TRBJ2-1; TRBD2 aligns across 12 bases. The ends lost 4 bases at V and 4 bases at J; junction bases unmatched: 6. CDR1 and CDR2 (germline): SGDLS, YYNGEE. This CDR3 comprises 16 residues. This CDR3 reads CASSPLGTSGYNEQFF. The CDR3 region has the DNA TGTGCCAGCAGCCCCTTAGGGACTAGCGGGTACAATGAGCAGTTCTTC.

Only a few counts were recorded for this clonotype. The chain combines TRBV20-1 with TRBJ1-5; a weak D match, TRBD1 (6 bases). This CDR3 contains 15 residues. In germline, CDR1 is DFQATT, CDR2 SNEGSKA (reference sequence). The ends were cut back, 3 bases at V and 0 bases at J, with 12 bases in the middle. The CDR3 region has the DNA TGCAGTGCTAGCGGGTCGACAGGTAGCAATCAGCCCCAGCATTTT. Its translation: CSASGSTGSNQPQHF.

The chain is built from TRBV3-1 and TRBJ2-3, with D possibly matching TRBD2 (6 bases). Germline V gene lookup returns CDR1 LGHDT and CDR2 YNNKEL (reference sequence). CDR3 length equals 15 residues. V was shortened by 2 bases and J by 3 bases, with 12 bases between the two germline ends. The CDR3 is CASSQLTRRTDTQYF. The CDR3 DNA follows: TGTGCCAGCAGCCAATTGACTAGGCGAACAGATACGCAGTATTTT.

This chain uses TRBV15 with TRBJ2-5; D may be TRBD1 (5 bases). From germline, CDR1 is LNHNV and CDR2 YYDKDF (reference sequence). V dropped 0 bases and J dropped 11 bases, with 16 bases sitting between them. The length of the CDR3 is 14 residues. CDR3 in amino acids: CATSRDAGSDEQYF. CDR3 in DNA: TGTGCCACCAGCAGAGATGCAGGGTCGGATGAGCAGTACTTC.

The sample holds many counts of this clonotype. V gene TRBV4-3 combines with J gene TRBJ1-1, with D unresolved. V lost 5 bases and J 0 bases, leaving 10 bases between the germline ends. CDR1 is LGHNA, CDR2 YSLEER, per germline. This CDR3 comprises 14 residues. CDR3 in amino acids: CASSKGGLNTEAFF. The CDR3 nucleotides are TGCGCCAGCAGCAAAGGAGGACTGAACACTGAAGCTTTCTTT.

The rearrangement uses TRBV18 and TRBJ2-7; the D gene is possibly TRBD2 (6 bases). Germline CDR1 reads KGHSH; CDR2 reads LQKENI. The V end lost 3 bases, the J end lost 5 bases, and 20 bases lay between the germline ends. CDR3 length equals 16 residues. The CDR3 loop reads CASSPEADPREDEQYF. The CDR3 bases are TGTGCCAGCTCACCGGAGGCGGACCCGAGGGAGGACGAGCAGTACTTC. The whole variable domain, filled in from reference TRBV18 and TRBJ2-7, reads NAGVMQNPRHLVRRRGQEARLRCSPMKGHSHVYWYRQLPEEGLKFMVYLQKENIIDESGMPKERFSAEFPKEGPSILRIQQVVRGDSAAYFCASSPEADPREDEQYFGPGTRLTVT.

This chain uses TRBV27 with TRBJ2-1; possibly TRBD2 for D (5 bases). The CDR3 covers 16 residues. V lost 6 bases to trimming and J lost 0 bases, with 15 bases between them. Per the germline V gene, CDR1 is MNHEY and CDR2 is SMNVEV (reference sequence). This CDR3 is CASSSRGASSYNEQFF. The CDR3 DNA reads as TGTGCCAGCAGCTCCCGGGGTGCTAGCTCCTACAATGAGCAGTTCTTC.

At least ten counts were recorded for this clonotype. CDR3 nucleotide sequence: TGCGCCAGCAGCTTCAAGGACCTTACGTACTTC. Translation gives CASSFKDLTYF. The chain uses TRBV5-1 and TRBJ2-4; D remains ambiguous. The CDR3 is 11 residues long. Germline CDR1 SGHRS, CDR2 YFSETQ. Trimming stripped 2 bases from V and 15 bases from J, with 12 bases between.

This clonotype was detected only a few times. J is TRBJ2-3 and V is TRBV6-5; no definite D call. The CDR3 is made up of 16 amino acids. Germline V gives CDR1 MNHEY, CDR2 SVGAGI. V was shortened by 10 bases and J by 1 base, with 21 bases between the two germline ends. The CDR3 region has the DNA TGTGCCACCCTTCCGGATAGTGATTTGGGCACAGATACGCAGTATTTT. This encodes CATLPDSDLGTDTQYF.

This sequence joins TRBV20-1 and TRBJ1-6, with 7 bases identical to TRBD1. This CDR3 spans 16 amino acids. Losses at the gene ends were 4 bases for V and 3 bases for J; bases not matched to a gene: 9. In germline, CDR1 is DFQATT, CDR2 SNEGSKA (reference sequence). CDR3 loop: CSATGQAINYNSPLHF. The CDR3 bases are TGCAGTGCTACTGGACAGGCAATTAACTATAATTCACCCCTCCACTTT.

The chain uses TRBV12-3 or TRBV12-4 and TRBJ2-1, with 14 bases that match TRBD2. The CDR3 runs 18 residues. The V and J ends lost 6 bases and 1 base, in that order; junction bases with no gene match: 8. CDR3 DNA: TGTGCCAGCAGCAGCCCGGGACTAGCGGGAGTTTCCTACAATGAGCAGTTCTTC. Translation gives CASSSPGLAGVSYNEQFF.

Ten or more counts support this clonotype. J is TRBJ2-5 and V is TRBV7-2; possible D gene TRBD1, 5 bases. Germline values: CDR1 SGHTA, CDR2 FQGNSA. V lost 5 bases and J 2 bases, leaving 12 bases between the germline ends. The CDR3 runs to 14 residues. This CDR3 is CASSPDGQQETQYF. CDR3 sequence (DNA): TGTGCCAGCAGCCCGGACGGACAACAAGAGACCCAGTACTTC. The full variable domain, its missing parts supplied by reference TRBV7-2 and TRBJ2-5, is GAGVSQSPSNKVTEKGKDVELRCDPISGHTALYWYRQSLGQGLEFLIYFQGNSAPDKSGLPSDRFSAERTGGSVSTLTIQRTQQEDSAVYLCASSPDGQQETQYFGPGTRLLVL.

This clonotype occurred a few times. This rearrangement joins TRBV4-2 to TRBJ1-2; D not resolved. CDR3 length equals 13 residues. The V gene lost 0 bases and the J gene lost 8 bases, with 10 bases spanning the gap. Germline CDR1 reads LGHNA; CDR2 reads YNFKEQ. The chain's CDR3 is CASSQDPGVGYTF. The DNA for the CDR3 is TGTGCCAGCAGCCAAGACCCCGGGGTCGGCTACACCTTC.